Detailed here is one T cell receptor beta chain. Its antigen is unknown. The CDR3 has 15 amino acids. Trimming took off 4 bases at V and 6 bases at J, with 19 bases between the two ends. CDR1 and CDR2 from the germline V gene are MNHEY and SMNVEV (reference sequence). The donors, aged about 6 to 100, were healthy Caucasians from Russia. This sample is part of a study of blood T cells in healthy people across ages. Through a sample-barcoded 5' primer and a J-beta primer mix, a second PCR was run for 7 to 11 cycles. All cDNA molecules were each tagged by a template-switch adaptor with 12 random nucleotides. From the 5' RACE reads, TCRdb called clonotypes with MiXCR, one entry per CDR3 protein. In the table there are about 1 million distinct CDR3 sequences, around 43% of which are singletons. Broader study findings: The fall in TCR beta diversity per million T cells was roughly linear with age. A conclusive naive versus antigen-experienced comparison was prevented by the unsorted PBMCs.

The sequence was collected from a woman aged 60-75 years in good health. Sequenced input: blood. J is TRBJ2-7 and V is TRBV27; D is possibly TRBD2 (6 bases). The DNA of the CDR3 is TGTGCCAGCAGTTCCGGGGACTGGGGTCAGGGCGAGCAGTACTTC. Its protein is CASSSGDWGQGEQYF.